This T cell receptor (beta chain) was obtained from a study of T cell repertoires in cytomegalovirus infection. Notes on this clonotype: The target antigen is unknown.

Germline loops: CDR1 SGHDT, CDR2 YYEEEE. The CDR3 is made up of 16 amino acids. The V end lost 3 bases, the J end lost 0 bases, and 13 bases lay between the germline ends. MiXCR was run by TCRdb on the reads, yielding one entry per CDR3 protein. The sample has some 800,000 distinct CDR3 sequences, about 31% seen once; the top ten hold around 12%. The sequencing used cultured CD8+ T cells from PBMCs, collected from culture after CMV antigen stimulation. The chain recombines TRBV5-6 with TRBJ2-1; no definite D call. This receptor was identified in a human donor in good health (CMV status not recorded). Some clones in this sample may be carry-over from other donors' samples. In DNA, the CDR3 is TGTGCCAGCAGCTACGACAAGGTGGGCTCCTACAATGAGCAGTTCTTC. It encodes CASSYDKVGSYNEQFF. Looking up the rest from reference TRBV5-6 and TRBJ2-1 gives the full variable domain: DAGVTQSPTHLIKTRGQQVTLRCSPKSGHDTVSWYQQALGQGPQFIFQYYEEEERQRGNFPDRFSGHQFPNYSSELNVNALLLGDSALYLCASSYDKVGSYNEQFFGPGTRLTVL.